Presented here are 24 T cell receptor beta chains from one specimen sequenced in a study of identical twins. TCRdb processed the 5' RACE reads anew with MiXCR; each CDR3 protein has one entry. The sample gives around 250,000 distinct CDR3 sequences, roughly 7% of which show up once; under 4% is in the top ten. The same data also went into a second study, on yellow fever vaccine responses in identical twins.

Input material: memory (CD45RO+) T cells sorted from blood. The receptor source for this set is a woman in her late teens or twenties in good health.

This clonotype was seen a handful of times. This chain connects TRBV9 to TRBJ1-3; 9 bases agree with TRBD1. The CDR3 loop spans 16 amino acids. Trimming cost V 0 bases and J 4 bases; bases outside gene matches: 5. The germline gives CDR1 SGDLS, CDR2 YYNGEE. The CDR3 reads CASSVGGTGTGNTIYF. The CDR3 DNA sequence: TGTGCCAGCAGCGTAGGAGGGACAGGGACAGGAAACACCATATATTTT.

This chain uses TRBV10-3 with TRBJ2-3, with TRBD2 as a possible D gene (6 bases). The V end was cut by 6 bases, the J end by 6 bases, with 10 bases between. This CDR3 has 12 amino acids. The germline V gene encodes CDR1 ENHRY and CDR2 SYGVKD. The CDR3 nucleotides are TGTGCCATCAGGAGGGACTCTGATACGCAGTATTTT. Amino acid sequence: CAIRRDSDTQYF.

There are a few counts of this clonotype. The chain recombines TRBV10-3 with TRBJ1-6, with TRBD1 matching over 7 bases. This CDR3 is 15 amino acids long. V lost 6 bases and J lost 7; bases outside the gene matches: 9. Germline V CDR1 and CDR2: ENHRY, SYGVKD. The CDR3 region is CAIRGDRQWNSPLHF. CDR3 sequence (DNA): TGTGCCATCAGAGGGGACAGACAATGGAATTCACCCCTCCACTTT.

V is TRBV7-8 and J is TRBJ1-3; 7 bases align to TRBD1. The CDR3 loop spans 15 amino acids. With 4 bases clipped from V and 7 bases from J, the junction kept 10 bases outside the gene matches. The germline CDR1 and CDR2 sequences are SGHVS and FQNEAQ. The CDR3 region has the DNA TGTGCCAGCAGCTCGGGGGAGGGGGCGCGGAACACCATATATTTT. Translated, it gives CASSSGEGARNTIYF.

This sequence joins TRBV5-6 and TRBJ2-7, with a possible D match to TRBD2 (5 bases). V dropped 4 bases and J dropped 3 bases, with 11 bases sitting between them. Per germline, CDR1 SGHDT and CDR2 YYEEEE. This CDR3 is 13 amino acids long. The CDR3 DNA reads as TGTGCCAGCAGCCCCGGACTGCGCTACGAGCAGTACGTC. It specifies CASSPGLRYEQYV.

This clonotype appeared many times. This chain connects TRBV12-3 or TRBV12-4 to TRBJ2-1; D possibly uses TRBD1 or TRBD2 (6 bases each). There are 13 residues in the CDR3. V was pared by 6 bases and J by 8 bases, with 14 bases between. Written as DNA, the CDR3 is TGTGCCAGCAGCCCCAACAGGGACTATGAGCAGTTCTTC. Protein product: CASSPNRDYEQFF.

This clonotype was seen at least ten times. The chain carries TRBV12-3 or TRBV12-4 and TRBJ2-2; 8 nucleotides agree with TRBD2. The CDR3 runs 14 residues. With 6 bases clipped from V and 7 bases from J, the junction kept 7 bases outside the gene matches. For the CDR3, the DNA is TGTGCCAGCAGCCCGGGAGGGTTCAGCGGGGAGCTGTTTTTT. Protein sequence: CASSPGGFSGELFF.

The J gene is TRBJ2-7, the V gene TRBV12-3 or TRBV12-4; the D gene is possibly TRBD1 (6 bases). V lost 2 bases and J lost 4, with 21 bases in between. This CDR3 comprises 17 residues. The CDR3 protein is CASSLSLGRGGFYEQYF. The CDR3 DNA follows: TGTGCCAGCAGTTTATCTTTGGGGCGAGGGGGATTTTACGAGCAGTACTTC.

This clonotype came up a few times. The chain employs TRBV28 and TRBJ2-7, with unresolved D. This CDR3 is 13 amino acids long. Trimming took off 4 bases at V and 1 base at J, with 8 bases between the two ends. Per the germline V gene, CDR1 is MDHEN and CDR2 is SYDVKM. The CDR3 DNA is TGTGCCAGCAGTTCGGCCCCTTCCTACGAGCAGTACTTC. Translated: CASSSAPSYEQYF.

This clonotype appeared many times. The J gene is TRBJ1-5, the V gene TRBV12-3 or TRBV12-4, with 8 positions matching TRBD1. The CDR3 sequence is 17 residues long. The junction had 10 bases not matched to a gene; V was cut back by 6 bases and J by 0 bases. The CDR3 region is CASSLGQGSFSNQPQHF. The DNA of the CDR3 is TGTGCCAGCAGCCTCGGACAGGGAAGCTTTAGCAATCAGCCCCAGCATTTT.

This clonotype was counted at least ten times. The chain combines TRBV5-5 with TRBJ1-2; D perhaps matches TRBD1 (6 bases). Looked up from germline, CDR1 is SGHKS and CDR2 is YYEKEE (reference sequence). The CDR3 has 14 amino acids. V was trimmed by 3 bases and J by 4 bases, leaving 13 bases between them. CDR3 residues: CASSSHRESYGYTF. CDR3 nucleotides: TGTGCCAGCAGCTCACACAGGGAGTCCTATGGCTACACCTTC.

Ten or more counts support this clonotype. The J gene is TRBJ2-1, the V gene TRBV5-1; 13 bases agree with TRBD2. The CDR3 runs 16 residues. Trimming removed 0 bases from V and 4 bases from J; junction bases left unmatched: 1. From germline, CDR1 is SGHRS and CDR2 YFSETQ. The CDR3: CASSLGTSGGYNEQFF. CDR3 nucleotides: TGCGCCAGCAGCTTGGGGACTAGCGGGGGTTACAATGAGCAGTTCTTC.

The sample holds a few counts of this clonotype. V and J are TRBV7-2 and TRBJ2-2, with 10 positions matching TRBD2. The germline CDR1 and CDR2 sequences are SGHTA and FQGNSA. Losses at the gene ends were 1 base for V and 5 bases for J; bases not matched to a gene: 7. CDR3 size: 17 residues. CDR3 protein: CASSLGSGGARTGELFF. Here the CDR3 DNA reads TGTGCCAGCAGCTTAGGGAGCGGGGGGGCTCGGACCGGGGAGCTGTTTTTT.

The genes are TRBV21-1 and TRBJ2-1; the table's D call, TRBD2, was not checked against the DNA. TRBV21-1 is reported as a pseudogene. This CDR3 has 13 residues. Here the CDR3 reads CASSSGRENEQFF. The CDR3 DNA reads TGTGCCAGCAGCAGCGGGAGAGAAAATGAGCAGTTCTTC.

This clonotype was recorded many times. The rearrangement uses TRBV2 and TRBJ1-2; a possible D gene is TRBD1 (6 bases). Trimming shortened V by 4 bases and J by 4 bases, and 13 bases separated the two germline ends. The germline gives CDR1 SNHLY, CDR2 FYNNEI. This CDR3 comprises 14 residues. The CDR3 DNA is TGTGCCAGCAGTGGCGGGGGGCATGGCTATGGCTACACCTTC. It codes for CASSGGGHGYGYTF.

The V call is TRBV20-1, the J call TRBJ2-3, with D tentatively TRBD2 (6 bases). CDR1 DFQATT and CDR2 SNEGSKA come from the germline V gene (reference sequence). Trimming pared 6 bases from V and 0 bases from J, leaving 13 bases between. The CDR3 runs to 14 residues. This CDR3 reads CSARRGPSTDTQYF. The CDR3 DNA reads TGCAGTGCCCGGAGGGGCCCTAGCACAGATACGCAGTATTTT.

This clonotype was seen at least ten times. The V gene is TRBV5-1, the J gene TRBJ2-6; D gene uncertain. From germline, CDR1 is SGHRS and CDR2 YFSETQ. CDR3 length equals 16 residues. Trimming removed 0 bases at V and 0 bases at J, with 7 bases between. The CDR3, as DNA: TGCGCCAGCAGCTTGGTCTTCCTCTCTGGGGCCAACGTCCTGACTTTC. This sequence encodes CASSLVFLSGANVLTF.

The V call is TRBV2, the J call TRBJ2-3, with a weak D call TRBD2 (6 bases). CDR1 and CDR2 (germline): SNHLY, FYNNEI. The CDR3 has 14 amino acids. The V and J ends lost 0 bases and 7 bases respectively, with 11 bases between them. CDR3 sequence: CASSEASGRNTQYF. The CDR3 nucleotides read TGTGCCAGCAGTGAAGCTAGCGGTAGGAATACGCAGTATTTT.

This clonotype was detected a few times. V is TRBV2 and J is TRBJ1-3; D is uncertain. This CDR3 is 14 amino acids long. V was pared by 4 bases and J by 0 bases, with 7 bases between. Germline values: CDR1 SNHLY, CDR2 FYNNEI. CDR3 sequence reads: CASSAALSGNTIYF. CDR3 coding DNA: TGTGCCAGCAGTGCAGCCCTCTCTGGAAACACCATATATTTT.

V and J are TRBV20-1 and TRBJ2-3; 10 positions match TRBD2. Trimming cost V 1 base and J 2 bases; bases outside gene matches: 6. The CDR3 runs to 16 residues. CDR1 is DFQATT and CDR2 is SNEGSKA in the germline V gene (reference sequence). CDR3 nucleotide sequence: TGCAGTGCTAGAGTAATAACTAGCGGGAACACAGATACGCAGTATTTT. Protein sequence: CSARVITSGNTDTQYF.

This clonotype was recorded many times. J is TRBJ2-5 and V is TRBV20-1; TRBD2 matches 12 bases. Germline loops: CDR1 DFQATT, CDR2 SNEGSKA (reference sequence). The CDR3 runs 14 residues. With 6 bases clipped from V and 5 bases from J, the junction kept 7 bases outside the gene matches. The CDR3 sequence: CSAPRLAGVETQYF. The CDR3 nucleotides are TGCAGTGCCCCCCGACTAGCGGGGGTGGAGACCCAGTACTTC.

V usage is TRBV27 and J usage is TRBJ2-4, with 11 bases aligning to TRBD2. The CDR3 runs 18 residues. V was clipped by 5 bases and J by 3 bases; unmatched bases: 12. Per the germline V gene, CDR1 is MNHEY and CDR2 is SMNVEV (reference sequence). The CDR3: CASSPIAGGPVDKNIQYF. CDR3 nucleotides: TGTGCCAGCAGTCCAATAGCGGGGGGGCCGGTCGACAAAAACATTCAGTACTTC.

This sequence joins TRBV9 and TRBJ2-7; D might be TRBD1 (5 bases). This CDR3 has 16 residues. With 0 bases removed from V and 4 bases from J, the gap between germline ends came to 17 bases. The germline CDR1 and CDR2 sequences are SGDLS and YYNGEE. The CDR3 sequence: CASSVVADWGPYEQYF. The CDR3 nucleotides are TGTGCCAGCAGCGTAGTGGCAGATTGGGGCCCTTACGAGCAGTACTTC.

This chain joins TRBV5-6 and TRBJ2-3; 9 nucleotides match TRBD1. Germline CDR1 SGHDT, CDR2 YYEEEE. This CDR3 region has 15 residues. V lost 0 bases, J lost 2 bases, and 1 base stayed unmatched. The CDR3 DNA sequence: TGTGCCAGCAGCTTGGGGGACAGGGTCACAGATACGCAGTATTTT. It is translated as CASSLGDRVTDTQYF.